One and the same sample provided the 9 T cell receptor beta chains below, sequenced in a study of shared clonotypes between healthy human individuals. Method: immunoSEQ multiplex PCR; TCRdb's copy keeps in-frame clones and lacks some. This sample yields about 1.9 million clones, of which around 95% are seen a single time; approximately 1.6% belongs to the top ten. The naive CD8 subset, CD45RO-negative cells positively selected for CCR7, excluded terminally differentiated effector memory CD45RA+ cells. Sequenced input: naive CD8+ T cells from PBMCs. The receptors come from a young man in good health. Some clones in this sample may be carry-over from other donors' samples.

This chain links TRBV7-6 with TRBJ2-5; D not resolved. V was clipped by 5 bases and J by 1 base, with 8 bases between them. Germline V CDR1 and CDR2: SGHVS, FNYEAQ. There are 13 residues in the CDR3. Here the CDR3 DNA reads TGTGCCAGCAGCCCTAGAGCCCAAGAGACCCAGTACTTC. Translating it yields CASSPRAQETQYF.

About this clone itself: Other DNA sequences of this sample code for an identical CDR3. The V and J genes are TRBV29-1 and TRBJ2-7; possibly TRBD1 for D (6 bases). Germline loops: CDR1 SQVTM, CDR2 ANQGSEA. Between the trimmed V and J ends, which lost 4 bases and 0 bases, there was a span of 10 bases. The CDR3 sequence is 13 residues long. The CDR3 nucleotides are TGCAGCGTTGTTGGGGGCAGCTCCTACGAGCAGTACTTC. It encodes CSVVGGSSYEQYF.

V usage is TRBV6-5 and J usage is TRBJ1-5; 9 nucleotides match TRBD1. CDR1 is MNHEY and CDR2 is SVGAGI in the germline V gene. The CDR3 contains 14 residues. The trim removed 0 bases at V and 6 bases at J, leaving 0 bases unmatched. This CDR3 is CASSYSGQGQPQHF. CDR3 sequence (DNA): TGTGCCAGCAGTTACTCGGGACAGGGTCAGCCCCAGCATTTT.

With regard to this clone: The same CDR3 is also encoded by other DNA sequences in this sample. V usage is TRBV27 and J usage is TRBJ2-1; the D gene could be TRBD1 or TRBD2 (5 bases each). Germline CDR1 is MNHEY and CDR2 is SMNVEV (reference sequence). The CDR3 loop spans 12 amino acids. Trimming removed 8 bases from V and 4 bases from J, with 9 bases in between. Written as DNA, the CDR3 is TGTGCCAGCGGGACGGGATACAATGAGCAGTTCTTC. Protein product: CASGTGYNEQFF.

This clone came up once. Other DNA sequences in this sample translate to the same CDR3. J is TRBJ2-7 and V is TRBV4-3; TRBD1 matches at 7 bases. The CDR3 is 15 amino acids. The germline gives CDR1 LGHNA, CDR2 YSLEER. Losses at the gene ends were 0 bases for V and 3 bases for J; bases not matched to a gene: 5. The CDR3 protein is CASSQERTGGYEQYF. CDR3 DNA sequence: TGCGCCAGCAGCCAAGAGAGGACAGGTGGCTACGAGCAGTACTTC.

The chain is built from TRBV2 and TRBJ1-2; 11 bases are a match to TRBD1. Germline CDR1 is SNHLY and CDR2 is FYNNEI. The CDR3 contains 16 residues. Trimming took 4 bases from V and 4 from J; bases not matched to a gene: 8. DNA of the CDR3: TGTGCCAGCAGTGCCGGACAGGGGGCGTATATCTATGGCTACACCTTC. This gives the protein CASSAGQGAYIYGYTF.

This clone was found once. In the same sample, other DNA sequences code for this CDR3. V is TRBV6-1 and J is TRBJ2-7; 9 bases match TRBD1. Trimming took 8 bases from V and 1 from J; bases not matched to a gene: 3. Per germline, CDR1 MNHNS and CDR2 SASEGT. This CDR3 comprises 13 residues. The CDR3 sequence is CASRDRASYEQYF. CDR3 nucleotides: TGTGCCAGCCGGGACAGGGCATCCTACGAGCAGTACTTC.

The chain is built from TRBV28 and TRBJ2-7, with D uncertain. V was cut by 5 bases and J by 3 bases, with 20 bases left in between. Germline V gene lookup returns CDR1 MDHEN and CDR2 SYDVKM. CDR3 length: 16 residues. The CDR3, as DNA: TGTGCCAGCAGTCCCGCCAGGCTCCCGATGAACTACGAGCAGTACTTC. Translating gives CASSPARLPMNYEQYF.

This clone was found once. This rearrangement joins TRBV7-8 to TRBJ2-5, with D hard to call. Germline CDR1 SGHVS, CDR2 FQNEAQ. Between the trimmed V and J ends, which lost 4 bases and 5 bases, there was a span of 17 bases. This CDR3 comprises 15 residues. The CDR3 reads CASSSRVLGFETQYF. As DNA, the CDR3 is TGTGCCAGCAGCTCCCGGGTATTGGGTTTCGAGACCCAGTACTTC.